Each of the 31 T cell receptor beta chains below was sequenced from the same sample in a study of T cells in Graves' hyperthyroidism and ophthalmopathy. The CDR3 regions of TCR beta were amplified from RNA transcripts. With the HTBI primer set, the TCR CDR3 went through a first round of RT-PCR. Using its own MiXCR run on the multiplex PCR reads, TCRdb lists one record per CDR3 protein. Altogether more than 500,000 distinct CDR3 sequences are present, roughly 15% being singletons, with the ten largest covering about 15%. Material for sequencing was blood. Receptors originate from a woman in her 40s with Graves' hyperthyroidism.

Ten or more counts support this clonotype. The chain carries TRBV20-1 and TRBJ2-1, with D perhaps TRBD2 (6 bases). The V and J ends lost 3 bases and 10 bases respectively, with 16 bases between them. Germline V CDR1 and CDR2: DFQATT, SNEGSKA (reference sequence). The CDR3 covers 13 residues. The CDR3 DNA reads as TGCAGTGCTAGCGGGAGAGCCTTGGACGAGCAGTTCTTC. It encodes CSASGRALDEQFF.

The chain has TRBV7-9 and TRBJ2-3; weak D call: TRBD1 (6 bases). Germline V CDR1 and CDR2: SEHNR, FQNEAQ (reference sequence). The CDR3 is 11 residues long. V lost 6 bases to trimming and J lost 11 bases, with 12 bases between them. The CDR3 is CASSRGGGQYF. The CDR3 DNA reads TGTGCCAGCAGTAGAGGGGGTGGGCAGTATTTT.

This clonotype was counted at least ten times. For the CDR3, the DNA is TGTGCCAGCAGCTTAGGTATAGCAGCTATCACAGATACGCAGTATTTT. Translation gives CASSLGIAAITDTQYF. The rearrangement links TRBV7-9 to TRBJ2-3; D call uncertain. The germline V gene has CDR1 SEHNR and CDR2 FQNEAQ (reference sequence). This CDR3 region has 16 residues. Trimming cost V 1 base and J 2 bases, with 13 bases left between them.

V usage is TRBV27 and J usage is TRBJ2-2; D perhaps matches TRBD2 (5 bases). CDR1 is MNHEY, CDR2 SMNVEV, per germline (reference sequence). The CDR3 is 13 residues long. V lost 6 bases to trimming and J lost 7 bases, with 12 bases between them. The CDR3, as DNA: TGTGCCAGCAGCCATACCCGGGACGGGGAGCTGTTTTTT. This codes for CASSHTRDGELFF.

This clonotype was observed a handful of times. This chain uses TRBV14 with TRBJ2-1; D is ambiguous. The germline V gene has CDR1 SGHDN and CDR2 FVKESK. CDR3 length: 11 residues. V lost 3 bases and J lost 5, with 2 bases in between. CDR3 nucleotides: TGTGCCAGCAGCCAGCACAATGAGCAGTTCTTC. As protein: CASSQHNEQFF.

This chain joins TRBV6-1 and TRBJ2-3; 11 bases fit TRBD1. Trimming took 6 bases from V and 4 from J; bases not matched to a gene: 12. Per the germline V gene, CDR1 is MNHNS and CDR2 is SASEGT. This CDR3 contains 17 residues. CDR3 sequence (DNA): TGTGCCAGCAGCTCGGACAGGGGGCGCGGGACTCCAGATACGCAGTATTTT. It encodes CASSSDRGRGTPDTQYF.

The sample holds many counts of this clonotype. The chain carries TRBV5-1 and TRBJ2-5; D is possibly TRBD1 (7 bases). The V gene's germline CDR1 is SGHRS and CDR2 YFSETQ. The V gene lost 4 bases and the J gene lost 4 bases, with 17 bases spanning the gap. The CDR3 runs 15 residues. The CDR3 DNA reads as TGCGCCAGCAGCAAGGACAGGAGGGGAAGAGAGACCCAGTACTTC. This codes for CASSKDRRGRETQYF.

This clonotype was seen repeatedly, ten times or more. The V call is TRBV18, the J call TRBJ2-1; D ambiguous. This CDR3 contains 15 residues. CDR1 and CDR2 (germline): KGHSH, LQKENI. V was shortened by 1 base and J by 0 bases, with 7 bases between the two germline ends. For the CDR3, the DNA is TGTGCCAGCTCACCACAACAAGGCTCCTACAATGAGCAGTTCTTC. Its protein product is CASSPQQGSYNEQFF.

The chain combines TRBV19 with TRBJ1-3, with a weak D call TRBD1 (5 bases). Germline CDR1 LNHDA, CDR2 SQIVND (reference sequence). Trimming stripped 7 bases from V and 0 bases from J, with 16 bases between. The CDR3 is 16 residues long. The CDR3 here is CASTTQAGRSGNTIYF. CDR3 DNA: TGTGCCAGTACGACGCAGGCAGGGCGCTCTGGAAACACCATATATTTT.

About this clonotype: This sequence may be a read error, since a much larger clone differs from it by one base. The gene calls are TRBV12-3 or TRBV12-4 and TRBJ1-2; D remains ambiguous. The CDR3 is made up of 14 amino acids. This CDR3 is CTSRTGSGSYGYTF. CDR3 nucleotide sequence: TGTACCAGCCGGACTGGCTCGGGGTCTTATGGCTACACCTTC.

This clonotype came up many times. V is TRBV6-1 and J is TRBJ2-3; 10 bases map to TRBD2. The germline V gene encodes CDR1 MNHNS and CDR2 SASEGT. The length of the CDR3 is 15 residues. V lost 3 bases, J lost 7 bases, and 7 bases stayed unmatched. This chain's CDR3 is CASSDGPSGSYTQYF. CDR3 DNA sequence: TGTGCCAGCAGTGACGGGCCTAGCGGGAGTTATACGCAGTATTTT.

The CDR3 sequence is CSVVTGIYGYTF. In DNA, the CDR3 is TGCAGCGTGGTTACGGGGATCTATGGCTACACCTTC. The chain uses TRBV29-1 and TRBJ1-2; D remains unclear. The CDR3 is 12 amino acids. V was cut by 6 bases and J by 4 bases, with 12 bases left in between. The germline gives CDR1 SQVTM, CDR2 ANQGSEA.

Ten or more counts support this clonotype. For the CDR3, the DNA is TGCGCCAGCGAATCGTCAATGAACACTGAAGCTTTCTTT. Translating it yields CASESSMNTEAFF. V gene TRBV10-1 combines with J gene TRBJ1-1; no firm D call. V gave up 8 bases and J gave up 0 bases, with 10 bases separating them. Germline V gene lookup returns CDR1 WNHNN and CDR2 SYGVQD (reference sequence). The CDR3 has 13 amino acids.

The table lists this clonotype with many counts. This CDR3 is CSVSKGLAGASEQFF. CDR3 DNA: TGCAGCGTGAGCAAAGGACTAGCGGGAGCGAGTGAGCAGTTCTTC. This sequence joins TRBV29-1 and TRBJ2-1; TRBD2 matches at 13 bases. The V and J ends lost 6 bases and 9 bases, in that order; junction bases with no gene match: 11. CDR1 and CDR2 from the germline V gene are SQVTM and ANQGSEA. The CDR3 contains 15 residues.

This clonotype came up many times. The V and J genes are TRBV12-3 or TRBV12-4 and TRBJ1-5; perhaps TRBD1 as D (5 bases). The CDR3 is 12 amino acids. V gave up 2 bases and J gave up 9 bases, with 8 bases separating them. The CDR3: CASSLPGGPQHF. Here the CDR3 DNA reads TGTGCCAGCAGTTTACCCGGGGGGCCCCAGCATTTT.

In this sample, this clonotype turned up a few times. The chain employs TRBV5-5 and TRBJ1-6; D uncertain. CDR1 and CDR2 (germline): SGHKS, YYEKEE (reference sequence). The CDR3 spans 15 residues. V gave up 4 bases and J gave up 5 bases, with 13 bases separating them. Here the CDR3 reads CASSPFNTNNSPLHF. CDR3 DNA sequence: TGTGCCAGCAGCCCCTTCAATACTAATAATTCACCCCTCCACTTT.

The CDR3 loop reads CAISDRGRGNQPQHF. The CDR3 nucleotides read TGTGCCATCAGTGATCGGGGCAGGGGGAATCAGCCCCAGCATTTT. The chain links TRBV10-3 to TRBJ1-5; 7 positions match TRBD1. Looked up from germline, CDR1 is ENHRY and CDR2 is SYGVKD. This CDR3 comprises 15 residues. The J segment lost 4 bases and the V segment lost 3 bases, leaving 6 bases of the junction unmatched.

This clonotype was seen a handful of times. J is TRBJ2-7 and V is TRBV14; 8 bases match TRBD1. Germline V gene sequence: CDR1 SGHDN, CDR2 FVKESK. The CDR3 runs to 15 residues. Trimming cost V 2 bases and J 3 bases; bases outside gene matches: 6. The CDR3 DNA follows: TGTGCCAGCAGCCAAAGACAGGGGATAGGCTACGAGCAGTACTTC. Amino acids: CASSQRQGIGYEQYF. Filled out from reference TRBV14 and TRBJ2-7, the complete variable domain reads EAGVTQFPSHSVIEKGQTVTLRCDPISGHDNLYWYRRVMGKEIKFLLHFVKESKQDESGMPNNRFLAERTGGTYSTLKVQPAELEDSGVYFCASSQRQGIGYEQYFGPGTRLTVT.

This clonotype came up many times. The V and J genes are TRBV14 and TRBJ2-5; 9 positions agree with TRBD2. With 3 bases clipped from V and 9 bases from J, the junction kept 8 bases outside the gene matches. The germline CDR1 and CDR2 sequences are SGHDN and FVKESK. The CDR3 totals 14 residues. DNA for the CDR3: TGTGCCAGCAGCCAGACTAGCGGCCAATTTCCCCAGTACTTC. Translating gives CASSQTSGQFPQYF.

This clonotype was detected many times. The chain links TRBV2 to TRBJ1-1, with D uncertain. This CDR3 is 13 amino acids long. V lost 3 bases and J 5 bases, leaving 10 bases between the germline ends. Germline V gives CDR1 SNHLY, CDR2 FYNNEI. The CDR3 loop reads CASSDGPDTEAFF. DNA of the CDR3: TGTGCCAGCAGTGATGGTCCGGATACTGAAGCTTTCTTT.

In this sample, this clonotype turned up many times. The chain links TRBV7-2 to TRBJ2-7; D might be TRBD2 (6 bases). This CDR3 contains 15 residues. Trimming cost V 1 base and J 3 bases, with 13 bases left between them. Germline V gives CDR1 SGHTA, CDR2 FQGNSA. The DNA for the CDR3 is TGTGCCAGCAGCTTAGGGGTTAGCGGTAACTACGAGCAGTACTTC. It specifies CASSLGVSGNYEQYF.

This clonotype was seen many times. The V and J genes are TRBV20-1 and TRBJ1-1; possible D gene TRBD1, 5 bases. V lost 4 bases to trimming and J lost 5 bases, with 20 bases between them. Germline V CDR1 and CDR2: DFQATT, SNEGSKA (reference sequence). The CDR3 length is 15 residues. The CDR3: CSAIPEAGDRTEAFF. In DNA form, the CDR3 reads TGCAGTGCTATCCCAGAGGCGGGGGATCGGACTGAAGCTTTCTTT.

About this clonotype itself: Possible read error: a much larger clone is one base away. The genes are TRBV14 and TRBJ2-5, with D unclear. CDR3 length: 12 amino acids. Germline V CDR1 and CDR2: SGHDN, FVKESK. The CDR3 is CVSSQGIETQYF. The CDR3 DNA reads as TGTGTCAGCAGCCAAGGAATAGAGACCCAGTACTTC.

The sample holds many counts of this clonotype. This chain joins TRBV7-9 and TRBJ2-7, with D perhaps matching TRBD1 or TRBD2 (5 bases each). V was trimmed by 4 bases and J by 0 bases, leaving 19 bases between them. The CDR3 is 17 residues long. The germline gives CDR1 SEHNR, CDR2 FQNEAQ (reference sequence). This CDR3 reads CASSSSRSGLSSYEQYF. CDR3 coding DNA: TGTGCCAGCAGCTCCAGCCGATCGGGGCTTAGCTCCTACGAGCAGTACTTC.

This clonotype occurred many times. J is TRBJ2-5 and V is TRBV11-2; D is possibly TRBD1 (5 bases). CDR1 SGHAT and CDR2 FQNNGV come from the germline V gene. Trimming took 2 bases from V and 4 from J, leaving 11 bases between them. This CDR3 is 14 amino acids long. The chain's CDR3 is CASSLQGMRETQYF. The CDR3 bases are TGTGCCAGCAGCTTACAGGGTATGCGAGAGACCCAGTACTTC. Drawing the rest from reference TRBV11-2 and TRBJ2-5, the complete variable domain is EAGVAQSPRYKIIEKRQSVAFWCNPISGHATLYWYQQILGQGPKLLIQFQNNGVVDDSQLPKDRFSAERLKGVDSTLKIQPAKLEDSAVYLCASSLQGMRETQYFGPGTRLLVL.

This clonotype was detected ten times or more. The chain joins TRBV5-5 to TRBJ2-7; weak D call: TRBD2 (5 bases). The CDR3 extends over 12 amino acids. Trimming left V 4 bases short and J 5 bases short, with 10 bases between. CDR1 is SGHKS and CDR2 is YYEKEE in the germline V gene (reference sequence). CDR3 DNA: TGTGCCAGCAGCCCCGCCGGGAACGAGCAGTACTTC. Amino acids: CASSPAGNEQYF.

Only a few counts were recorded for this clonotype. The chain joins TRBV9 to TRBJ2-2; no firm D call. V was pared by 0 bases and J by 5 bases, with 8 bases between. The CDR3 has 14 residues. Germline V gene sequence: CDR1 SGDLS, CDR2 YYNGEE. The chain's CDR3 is CASSVDAGTGELFF. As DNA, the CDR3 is TGTGCCAGCAGCGTAGACGCCGGGACCGGGGAGCTGTTTTTT.

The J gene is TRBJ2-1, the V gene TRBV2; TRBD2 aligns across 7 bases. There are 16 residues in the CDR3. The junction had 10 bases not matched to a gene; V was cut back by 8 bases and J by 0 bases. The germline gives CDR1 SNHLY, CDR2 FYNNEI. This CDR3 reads CASPGIAGFSYNEQFF. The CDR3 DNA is TGTGCCAGCCCCGGGATAGCGGGTTTCTCCTACAATGAGCAGTTCTTC. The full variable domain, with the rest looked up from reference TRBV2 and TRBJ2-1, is EPEVTQTPSHQVTQMGQEVILRCVPISNHLYFYWYRQILGQKVEFLVSFYNNEISEKSEIFDDQFSVERPDGSNFTLKIRSTKLEDSAMYFCASPGIAGFSYNEQFFGPGTRLTVL.

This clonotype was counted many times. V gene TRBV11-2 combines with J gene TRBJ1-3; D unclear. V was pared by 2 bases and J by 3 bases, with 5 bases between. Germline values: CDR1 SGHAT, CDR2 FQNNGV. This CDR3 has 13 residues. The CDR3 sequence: CASSLIVGNTIYF. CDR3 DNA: TGTGCCAGCAGCTTAATTGTTGGAAACACCATATATTTT.

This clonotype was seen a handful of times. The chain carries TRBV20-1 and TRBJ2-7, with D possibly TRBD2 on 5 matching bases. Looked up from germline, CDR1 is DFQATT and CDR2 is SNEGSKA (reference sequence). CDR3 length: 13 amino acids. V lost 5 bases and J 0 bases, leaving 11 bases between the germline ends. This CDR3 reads CSAAVANSYEQYF. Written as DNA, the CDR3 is TGCAGTGCTGCAGTAGCGAACTCCTACGAGCAGTACTTC.

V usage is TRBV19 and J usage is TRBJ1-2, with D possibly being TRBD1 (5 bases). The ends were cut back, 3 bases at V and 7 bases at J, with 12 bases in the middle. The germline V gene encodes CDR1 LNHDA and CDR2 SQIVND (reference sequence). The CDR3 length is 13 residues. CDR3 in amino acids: CASSMAGDGGYTF. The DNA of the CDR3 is TGTGCCAGTAGTATGGCGGGGGATGGTGGCTACACCTTC. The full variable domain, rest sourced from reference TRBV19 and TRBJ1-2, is DGGITQSPKYLFRKEGQNVTLSCEQNLNHDAMYWYRQDPGQGLRLIYYSQIVNDFQKGDIAEGYSVSREKKESFPLTVTSAQKNPTAFYLCASSMAGDGGYTFGSGTRLTVV.